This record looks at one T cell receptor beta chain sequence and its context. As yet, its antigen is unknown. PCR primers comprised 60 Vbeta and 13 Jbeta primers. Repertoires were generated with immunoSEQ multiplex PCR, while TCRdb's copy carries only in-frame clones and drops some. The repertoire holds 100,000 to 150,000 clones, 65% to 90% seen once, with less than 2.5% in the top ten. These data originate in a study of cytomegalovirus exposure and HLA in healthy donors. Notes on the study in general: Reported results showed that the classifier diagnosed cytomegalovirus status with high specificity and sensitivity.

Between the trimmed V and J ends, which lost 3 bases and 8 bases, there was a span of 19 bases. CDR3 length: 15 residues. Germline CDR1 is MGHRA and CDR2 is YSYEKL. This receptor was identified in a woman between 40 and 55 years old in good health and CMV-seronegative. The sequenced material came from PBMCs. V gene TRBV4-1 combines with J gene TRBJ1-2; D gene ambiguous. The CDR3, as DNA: TGCGCCAGCAGCCAGTCGCAACGGGGAATGGGCGGCTACACCTTC. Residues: CASSQSQRGMGGYTF.